The 22 T cell receptor beta chains presented below share a single source sample, sequenced in a study of blood T cell dynamics during melanoma immunotherapy. TCRdb's copy holds only in-frame clones and misses some; the assay was immunoSEQ multiplex PCR. The sample has fewer than 15,000 clones, about 91% seen once. As to time point: pre-treatment baseline. This material consisted of effector memory CD8+ T cells from blood, taken from a patient treated with checkpoint blockade. Source of these receptors: a human donor with melanoma.

The chain couples TRBV9 to TRBJ2-1, with 12 nucleotides matching TRBD1. Germline V lookup: CDR1 SGDLS, CDR2 YYNGEE. The CDR3 spans 19 residues. The junction had 13 bases not matched to a gene; V was cut back by 4 bases and J by 2 bases. DNA for the CDR3: TGTGCCAGCAGCAGCCCGGGACAGGGGGCAAGTAGGACCTACAATGAGCAGTTCTTC. As protein: CASSSPGQGASRTYNEQFF. The entire variable domain, with the rest obtained from reference TRBV9 and TRBJ2-1, is as follows: DSGVTQTPKHLITATGQRVTLRCSPRSGDLSVYWYQQSLDQGLQFLIQYYNGEERAKGNILERFSAQQFPDLHSELNLSSLELGDSALYFCASSSPGQGASRTYNEQFFGPGTRLTVL.

J is TRBJ2-1 and V is TRBV11-2; D might be TRBD2 (5 bases). V was shortened by 4 bases and J by 4 bases, with 8 bases between the two germline ends. Germline V gene sequence: CDR1 SGHAT, CDR2 FQNNGV. The CDR3 extends over 13 amino acids. The CDR3 DNA reads TGTGCCAGCAGCTCCCGGACTTACAATGAGCAGTTCTTC. Its translation is CASSSRTYNEQFF.

The chain employs TRBV7-9 and TRBJ1-6, with TRBD1 identical over 7 bases. CDR1 is SEHNR, CDR2 FQNEAQ, per germline (reference sequence). V lost 4 bases and J lost 10; bases outside the gene matches: 10. This CDR3 comprises 15 residues. Written as DNA, the CDR3 is TGTGCCAGCAGCTCATTGACAGGGTTAGGCTCACCCCTCCACTTT. This gives the protein CASSSLTGLGSPLHF. Full variable domain (rest looked up from reference TRBV7-9 and TRBJ1-6): DTGVSQNPRHKITKRGQNVTFRCDPISEHNRLYWYRQTLGQGPEFLTYFQNEAQLEKSRLLSDRFSAERPKGSFSTLEIQRTEQGDSAMYLCASSSLTGLGSPLHFGNGTRLTVT.

The chain carries TRBV7-9 and TRBJ1-1; D may be TRBD1 (5 bases). Germline V CDR1 and CDR2: SEHNR, FQNEAQ (reference sequence). Trimming shortened V by 3 bases and J by 5 bases, and 19 bases separated the two germline ends. This CDR3 region has 16 residues. The DNA for the CDR3 is TGTGCCAGCAGCTTGGGGTTGGGCAGGGTAGGGACTGAAGCTTTCTTT. Its protein product is CASSLGLGRVGTEAFF. Filled out from reference TRBV7-9 and TRBJ1-1, the complete variable domain reads DTGVSQNPRHKITKRGQNVTFRCDPISEHNRLYWYRQTLGQGPEFLTYFQNEAQLEKSRLLSDRFSAERPKGSFSTLEIQRTEQGDSAMYLCASSLGLGRVGTEAFFGQGTRLTVV.

This clone was seen only once. The chain joins TRBV2 to TRBJ2-1, with 8 bases that match TRBD1. The CDR3 is 15 residues long. The V gene end was trimmed by 4 bases and the J gene end by 3 bases; junction bases not matched to a gene: 5. Germline CDR1 is SNHLY and CDR2 is FYNNEI. The CDR3 DNA is TGTGCCAGCAGTGCAGGGGGCCCAAGCTACAATGAGCAGTTCTTC. It encodes CASSAGGPSYNEQFF.

This clone has a single count. The rearrangement links TRBV29-1 to TRBJ1-1, with 9 bases that match TRBD1. Germline CDR1 and CDR2: SQVTM and ANQGSEA. The ends lost 1 base at V and 3 bases at J; junction bases unmatched: 9. This CDR3 is 16 amino acids long. The DNA for the CDR3 is TGCAGCGTTGAAGGGCTACAGGGGGCCTGGTACACTGAAGCTTTCTTT. Translated, it gives CSVEGLQGAWYTEAFF.

Only one count was recorded for this clone. The chain recombines TRBV27 with TRBJ2-3, with D possibly being TRBD2 (5 bases). The CDR3 runs to 13 residues. Germline values: CDR1 MNHEY, CDR2 SMNVEV (reference sequence). Deletions cut 4 bases from V and 5 bases from J, with 10 bases between. The CDR3: CASSSRARDTQYF. The CDR3 DNA reads TGTGCCAGCAGTTCGCGGGCGAGAGATACGCAGTATTTT.

This rearrangement joins TRBV6-5 to TRBJ2-1; 9 bases are shared with TRBD1. This CDR3 is built from 14 residues. With 5 bases clipped from V and 3 bases from J, the junction kept 2 bases outside the gene matches. Germline assignment: CDR1 MNHEY and CDR2 SVGAGI. As DNA, the CDR3 is TGTGCCAGCAGTCCGGGACAGGGCTACAATGAGCAGTTCTTC. Protein: CASSPGQGYNEQFF.

V usage is TRBV5-5 and J usage is TRBJ2-7; TRBD2 matches at 8 bases. Trimming took 3 bases from V and 2 from J; bases not matched to a gene: 1. Germline values: CDR1 SGHKS, CDR2 YYEKEE (reference sequence). The CDR3 contains 13 residues. In nucleotides, the CDR3 is TGTGCCAGCAGCTGGGGACTAGCCTACGAGCAGTACTTC. Translating it yields CASSWGLAYEQYF.

The rearrangement joins TRBV5-1 to TRBJ2-1, with TRBD2 matching over 8 bases. Germline CDR1 reads SGHRS; CDR2 reads YFSETQ. The CDR3 contains 15 residues. The J segment lost 5 bases and the V segment lost 4 bases, leaving 8 bases of the junction unmatched. The CDR3 DNA sequence: TGCGCCAGCAGCGCCCGACTAGCGCGCCACAATGAGCAGTTCTTC. Protein: CASSARLARHNEQFF.

The genes are TRBV14 and TRBJ2-7; TRBD1 agrees at 9 bases. The V gene end was trimmed by 1 base and the J gene end by 3 bases; junction bases not matched to a gene: 4. The germline V gene encodes CDR1 SGHDN and CDR2 FVKESK. This CDR3 is built from 15 residues. The DNA of the CDR3 is TGTGCCAGCAGCCAAGGGACAGGGGAAGACTACGAGCAGTACTTC. Translated, it gives CASSQGTGEDYEQYF.

This rearrangement joins TRBV28 to TRBJ2-5; 10 nucleotides line up with TRBD2. In germline, CDR1 is MDHEN, CDR2 SYDVKM. The CDR3 is made up of 19 amino acids. V trimming: 5 bases; J trimming: 9 bases; junction bases outside the gene matches: 24. The CDR3 here is CASSPRPGTSAPERGSQYF. The CDR3 bases are TGTGCCAGCAGTCCACGTCCCGGGACTAGCGCTCCGGAGCGGGGGTCCCAGTACTTC.

This chain uses TRBV27 with TRBJ2-5; D uncertain. Trimming left V 2 bases short and J 3 bases short, with 13 bases between. This CDR3 comprises 15 residues. Per germline, CDR1 MNHEY and CDR2 SMNVEV (reference sequence). The CDR3: CASSLLPNYEETQYF. The CDR3 DNA reads as TGTGCCAGCAGTTTACTCCCAAATTATGAAGAGACCCAGTACTTC.

The chain employs TRBV19 and TRBJ2-2; 9 bases map to TRBD1. CDR1 LNHDA and CDR2 SQIVND come from the germline V gene (reference sequence). The CDR3 totals 18 residues. J lost 0 bases, V lost 2 bases, and 7 bases had no gene match. CDR3 amino acids: CASSIPDRGDPNTGELFF. CDR3 sequence (DNA): TGTGCCAGTAGTATACCGGACAGGGGCGACCCGAACACCGGGGAGCTGTTTTTT.

V gene TRBV9 combines with J gene TRBJ2-7; D unclear. CDR3 length: 14 residues. V lost 4 bases and J lost 2, with 13 bases in between. From germline, CDR1 is SGDLS and CDR2 YYNGEE. CDR3 sequence reads: CASSPRRVTYEQYF. As DNA, the CDR3 is TGTGCCAGCAGCCCCCGTCGTGTTACCTACGAGCAGTACTTC. The variable domain in full, with the rest retrieved from reference TRBV9 and TRBJ2-7, is DSGVTQTPKHLITATGQRVTLRCSPRSGDLSVYWYQQSLDQGLQFLIQYYNGEERAKGNILERFSAQQFPDLHSELNLSSLELGDSALYFCASSPRRVTYEQYFGPGTRLTVT.

CDR3 protein: CASSIGGGRYEQYF. DNA for the CDR3: TGTGCCAGTAGTATTGGCGGCGGGCGCTACGAGCAGTACTTC. This chain uses TRBV19 with TRBJ2-7; TRBD2 might be the D (5 bases). Germline loops: CDR1 LNHDA, CDR2 SQIVND (reference sequence). Trimming shortened V by 3 bases and J by 3 bases, and 12 bases separated the two germline ends. CDR3 length: 14 residues.

The chain uses TRBV7-9 and TRBJ1-1; possible D gene TRBD1, 6 bases. There are 16 residues in the CDR3. V lost 3 bases and J lost 5, with 19 bases in between. Germline CDR1 and CDR2: SEHNR and FQNEAQ (reference sequence). CDR3 bases: TGTGCCAGCAGCTTGTGGGGGGAAGGGGGTTGGACTGAAGCTTTCTTT. Protein: CASSLWGEGGWTEAFF.

The V and J genes are TRBV4-1 and TRBJ1-1; D gene ambiguous. Trimming left V 1 base short and J 0 bases short, with 12 bases between. This CDR3 contains 16 residues. Germline lookup yields CDR1 MGHRA and CDR2 YSYEKL. This chain's CDR3 is CASSQGSGQLNTEAFF. The CDR3 coding sequence is TGCGCCAGCAGCCAAGGGTCTGGGCAGCTGAACACTGAAGCTTTCTTT.

V and J are TRBV5-5 and TRBJ1-1, with D unclear. V was shortened by 0 bases and J by 1 base, with 10 bases between the two germline ends. This CDR3 has 15 residues. Germline V gives CDR1 SGHKS, CDR2 YYEKEE (reference sequence). The CDR3 region is CASSLVVGRNTEAFF. The CDR3 DNA follows: TGTGCCAGCAGCTTGGTGGTAGGACGGAACACTGAAGCTTTCTTT.

The chain carries TRBV5-1 and TRBJ2-1; TRBD1 matches at 9 bases. V shed 2 bases and J 7 bases; nucleotides not matched to a gene: 4. Germline values: CDR1 SGHRS, CDR2 YFSETQ. The CDR3 extends over 14 amino acids. The DNA for the CDR3 is TGCGCCAGCAGCTTTGGGACAGGGTGGAATGAGCAGTTCTTC. Translated: CASSFGTGWNEQFF.

This clone is a singleton in its sample. This chain links TRBV5-1 with TRBJ2-7, with TRBD2 matching over 13 bases. V gave up 0 bases and J gave up 2 bases; unmatched junction bases: 11. The germline gives CDR1 SGHRS, CDR2 YFSETQ. This CDR3 comprises 19 residues. The CDR3 DNA reads as TGCGCCAGCAGCTTGGCACAAGGGACTAGCGGGACGAGTGCCTACGAGCAGTACTTC. Protein sequence: CASSLAQGTSGTSAYEQYF.

The chain carries TRBV7-8 and TRBJ1-1; unclear D gene. The V end lost 5 bases, the J end lost 3 bases, and 13 bases lay between the germline ends. The germline V gene has CDR1 SGHVS and CDR2 FQNEAQ. The CDR3 extends over 14 amino acids. Here the CDR3 reads CASSTWERHTEAFF. In DNA, the CDR3 is TGTGCCAGCAGCACCTGGGAGAGGCACACTGAAGCTTTCTTT.